These 6 T cell receptor beta chains were sequenced from one sample in a study of naive and memory T cell subsets. Two oligonucleotides, mixed equimolar, formed the beta constant-region primer covering TRBC1 and TRBC2. The ligated cDNA underwent four PCR rounds using SP2 and nested alpha and beta constant-region primers. TCRdb redid the calling of the UMI-ligation and nested PCR reads with MiXCR, one entry per CDR3 protein. The table records under 150,000 distinct CDR3 sequences, approximately 21% of them present only once. These receptors' antigens are unknown. Broader study findings: Naive repertoires, especially CD8, held a few larger clonotypes, possibly memory cells re-expressing CD45RA.

Input material: naive CD8+ T cells from blood. Every receptor here comes from a human donor in good health.

This clonotype was picked up a small number of times. The chain carries TRBV10-2 and TRBJ1-5; D ambiguous. V lost 2 bases and J lost 5, with 4 bases in between. There are 12 residues in the CDR3. Looked up from germline, CDR1 is WSHSY and CDR2 is SAAADI. The CDR3 is CASSEADQPQHF. In DNA, the CDR3 is TGCGCCAGCAGTGAGGCGGATCAGCCCCAGCATTTT.

The chain combines TRBV7-9 with TRBJ2-2; 7 bases align to TRBD1. The CDR3 spans 17 residues. CDR1 is SEHNR and CDR2 is FQNEAQ in the germline V gene (reference sequence). Trimming removed 2 bases from V and 7 bases from J; junction bases left unmatched: 13. The CDR3 spells CASSLPSRDSFGGELFF. CDR3 DNA sequence: TGTGCCAGCAGCTTACCGTCCCGGGACAGTTTTGGCGGGGAGCTGTTTTTT.

About this clonotype: An end of the junction differs from the germline gene, which may be a read error. This rearrangement joins TRBV20-1 to TRBJ2-1; TRBD2 matches at 13 bases. The CDR3 contains 20 residues. The germline CDR1 and CDR2 sequences are DFQATT and SNEGSKA (reference sequence). As DNA, the CDR3 is TGCAGTGCTAGAGCTGGACTAGCGGGAGTGAGGCTTAGCTCCTACAATGGGCAGTTCTTC. Protein product: CSARAGLAGVRLSSYNGQFF.

This clonotype appeared a few times. The rearrangement links TRBV20-1 to TRBJ1-2; D possibly corresponds to TRBD1 (6 bases). The CDR3 is 17 residues long. Germline V CDR1 and CDR2: DFQATT, SNEGSKA (reference sequence). V lost 0 bases to trimming and J lost 0 bases, with 17 bases between them. The CDR3 spells CSARDLQGPEANYGYTF. DNA of the CDR3: TGCAGTGCTAGAGATCTGCAGGGGCCTGAGGCTAACTATGGCTACACCTTC.

The chain uses TRBV6-6 and TRBJ2-5, with D perhaps matching TRBD2 (5 bases). This CDR3 is 15 amino acids long. Trimming took 3 bases from V and 5 from J, leaving 16 bases between them. The germline V gene has CDR1 MNHNY and CDR2 SVGAGI (reference sequence). The chain's CDR3 is CASSYPQEEEETQYF. Here the CDR3 DNA reads TGTGCCAGCAGTTATCCCCAGGAGGAGGAGGAGACCCAGTACTTC.

The J gene is TRBJ2-2, the V gene TRBV7-2; D ambiguous. The V and J ends lost 5 bases and 0 bases respectively, with 7 bases between them. Germline V gene lookup returns CDR1 SGHTA and CDR2 FQGNSA. CDR3 length: 14 residues. CDR3 sequence: CASSPEPNTGELFF. DNA for the CDR3: TGTGCCAGCAGCCCGGAGCCGAACACCGGGGAGCTGTTTTTT.